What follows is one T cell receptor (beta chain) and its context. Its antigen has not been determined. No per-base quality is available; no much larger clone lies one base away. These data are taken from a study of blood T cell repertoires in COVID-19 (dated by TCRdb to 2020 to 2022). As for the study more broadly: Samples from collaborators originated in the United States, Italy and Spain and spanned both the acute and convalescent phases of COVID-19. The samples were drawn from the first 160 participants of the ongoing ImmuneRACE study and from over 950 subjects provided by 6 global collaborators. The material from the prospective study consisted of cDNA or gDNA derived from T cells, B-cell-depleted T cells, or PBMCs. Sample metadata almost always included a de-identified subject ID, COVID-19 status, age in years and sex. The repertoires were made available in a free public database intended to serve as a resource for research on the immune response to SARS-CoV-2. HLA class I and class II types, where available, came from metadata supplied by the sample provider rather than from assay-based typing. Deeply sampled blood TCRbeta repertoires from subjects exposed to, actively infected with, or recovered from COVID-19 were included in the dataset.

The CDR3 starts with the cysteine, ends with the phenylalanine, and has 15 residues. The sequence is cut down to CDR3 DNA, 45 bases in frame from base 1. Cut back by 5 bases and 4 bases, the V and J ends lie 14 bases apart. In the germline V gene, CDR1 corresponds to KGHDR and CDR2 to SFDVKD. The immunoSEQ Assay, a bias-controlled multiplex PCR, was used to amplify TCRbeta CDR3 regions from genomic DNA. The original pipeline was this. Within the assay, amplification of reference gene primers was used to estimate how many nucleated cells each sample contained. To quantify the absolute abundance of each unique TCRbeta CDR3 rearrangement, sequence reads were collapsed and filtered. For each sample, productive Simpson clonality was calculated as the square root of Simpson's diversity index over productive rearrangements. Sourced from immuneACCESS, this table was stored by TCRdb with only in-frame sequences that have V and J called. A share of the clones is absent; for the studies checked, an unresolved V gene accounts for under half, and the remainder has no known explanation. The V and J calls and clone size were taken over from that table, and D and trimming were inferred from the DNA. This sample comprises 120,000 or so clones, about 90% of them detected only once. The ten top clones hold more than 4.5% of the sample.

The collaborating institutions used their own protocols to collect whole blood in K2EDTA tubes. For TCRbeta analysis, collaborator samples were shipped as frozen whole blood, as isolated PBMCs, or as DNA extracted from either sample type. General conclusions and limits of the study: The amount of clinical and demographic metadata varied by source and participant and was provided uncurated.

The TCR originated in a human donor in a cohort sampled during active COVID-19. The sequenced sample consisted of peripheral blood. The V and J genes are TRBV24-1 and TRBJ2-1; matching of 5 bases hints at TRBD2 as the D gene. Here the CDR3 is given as CATSGGSSRYNEQFF. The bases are TGTGCCACCAGTGGTGGGTCTAGCAGGTACAATGAGCAGTTCTTC.